Below, 3 T cell receptor beta chains from the same sample are listed, as sequenced in a study of cytomegalovirus exposure and HLA in healthy donors. Data came from immunoSEQ multiplex PCR; TCRdb stores just in-frame clones and leaves some out. Among approximately 220,000 clones, 75% to 95% were seen once, and the ten largest hold around 1.1%. Sequencing was performed on PBMCs. These receptors were taken from a woman aged 18-30 years in good health and CMV-seronegative.

The chain combines TRBV5-1 with TRBJ1-1; no clear D. CDR3 length equals 14 residues. Germline values: CDR1 SGHRS, CDR2 YFSETQ. V lost 2 bases and J lost 0, with 8 bases in between. The CDR3 spells CASSFHDMNTEAFF. CDR3 sequence (DNA): TGCGCCAGCAGCTTCCACGACATGAACACTGAAGCTTTCTTT.

To note about this clone: The junction does not match germline at one end; this may be a read error. In the same sample, other DNA sequences code for this CDR3. The V and J genes are TRBV29-1 and TRBJ2-3; maybe TRBD2 (5 bases). Germline V gene sequence: CDR1 SQVTM, CDR2 ANQGSEA. The CDR3 runs to 11 residues. The CDR3 protein is CSASSTDTQYF. In DNA form, the CDR3 reads TGCAGCGCCTCTAGCACGGATACGCAGTATTTT.

The genes are TRBV5-1 and TRBJ2-1; 8 bases align to TRBD2. This CDR3 is built from 14 residues. J was trimmed by 8 bases and V by 2 bases; bases with no gene match: 6. The germline V gene encodes CDR1 SGHRS and CDR2 YFSETQ. DNA of the CDR3: TGCGCCAGCAGCTTAAGCGGGAGCACCTATGAGCAGTTCTTC. Translating gives CASSLSGSTYEQFF.